Each of the 32 T cell receptor beta chains below was sequenced from the same sample in a study of control samples from healthy donors and cancer patients. This table comes from immunoSEQ multiplex PCR, and its TCRdb copy is limited to in-frame clones, with some not included. The sample holds about 250,000 clones, 82% seen once. What was sequenced was PBMCs. Receptors were obtained from a woman in her fifties or sixties with lung cancer.

The chain uses TRBV9 and TRBJ2-4; tentatively, D is TRBD2 (5 bases). Trimming removed 3 bases at V and 1 base at J, with 14 bases between. The germline V gene encodes CDR1 SGDLS and CDR2 YYNGEE. The CDR3 loop spans 16 amino acids. The CDR3 DNA is TGTGCCAGCAGCGGAGGACTTGGGGAGGCCAAAAACATTCAGTACTTC. It specifies CASSGGLGEAKNIQYF.

CDR3 DNA: TGCGCCAGCAGCTTGGACTTGGCCTACAATGAGCAGTTCTTC. It is translated as CASSLDLAYNEQFF. V gene TRBV5-1 combines with J gene TRBJ2-1; D remains ambiguous. This CDR3 contains 14 residues. The V end was cut by 0 bases, the J end by 2 bases, with 6 bases between. From germline, CDR1 is SGHRS and CDR2 YFSETQ. The whole variable domain, remainder taken from reference TRBV5-1 and TRBJ2-1, is KAGVTQTPRYLIKTRGQQVTLSCSPISGHRSVSWYQQTPGQGLQFLFEYFSETQRNKGNFPGRFSGRQFSNSRSEMNVSTLELGDSALYLCASSLDLAYNEQFFGPGTRLTVL.

V gene TRBV5-6 combines with J gene TRBJ1-6; D not certain. V was pared by 0 bases and J by 8 bases, with 9 bases between. The germline gives CDR1 SGHDT, CDR2 YYEEEE. This CDR3 comprises 14 residues. The CDR3 DNA follows: TGTGCCAGCAGCTTGGTTCTGGGTGATTCACCCCTCCACTTT. Translating gives CASSLVLGDSPLHF.

The chain recombines TRBV27 with TRBJ1-3, with a weak D call TRBD1 (5 bases). This CDR3 is built from 17 residues. Germline lookup yields CDR1 MNHEY and CDR2 SMNVEV (reference sequence). Between the trimmed V and J ends, which lost 5 bases and 0 bases, there was a span of 17 bases. CDR3 loop: CASSPDPRVLSGNTIYF. The CDR3 DNA sequence: TGTGCCAGCAGTCCTGACCCCAGGGTCCTCTCTGGAAACACCATATATTTT.

CDR3: CASSGGGSGANVLTF. The DNA for the CDR3 is TGTGCCAGCAGCGGCGGGGGTTCTGGGGCCAACGTCCTGACTTTC. V is TRBV6-5 and J is TRBJ2-6; TRBD2 matches 7 bases. V gave up 6 bases and J gave up 1 base; unmatched junction bases: 3. In germline, CDR1 is MNHEY, CDR2 SVGAGI. The CDR3 extends over 15 amino acids.

This rearrangement joins TRBV6-4 to TRBJ2-1, with D possibly being TRBD2 (5 bases). Germline CDR1 reads MRHNA; CDR2 reads SNTAGT. The CDR3 has 16 residues. The V and J ends lost 4 bases and 4 bases respectively, with 17 bases between them. The CDR3 is CASSAAASWVYNEQFF. The CDR3 DNA follows: TGTGCCAGCAGTGCAGCGGCTTCCTGGGTTTACAATGAGCAGTTCTTC.

A few counts support this clone. The CDR3 DNA reads TGTGCCAGCAGCCCCGGAAGGGTGGGACCCCTCCACTTT. Translated, it gives CASSPGRVGPLHF. The chain has TRBV7-3 and TRBJ1-6, with D unclear. The CDR3 totals 13 residues. V lost 5 bases, J lost 12 bases, and 14 bases lay in between. Germline-derived CDR1 and CDR2 are SGHTA and FQGTGA.

CDR3 DNA sequence: TGTGCCACCAGCAGAGCTCAGCAAGAGACCCAGTACTTC. Its protein is CATSRAQQETQYF. The gene calls are TRBV15 and TRBJ2-5; D is undetermined. CDR1 and CDR2 from the germline V gene are LNHNV and YYDKDF (reference sequence). The CDR3 spans 13 residues. V gave up 1 base and J gave up 2 bases, with 5 bases separating them.

Written as DNA, the CDR3 is TGTGCCAACAAAAGGAATAGCGGGAGCACAGATACGCAGTATTTT. This codes for CANKRNSGSTDTQYF. The chain is built from TRBV2 and TRBJ2-3, with 7 bases identical to TRBD2. In germline, CDR1 is SNHLY, CDR2 FYNNEI. The J segment lost 0 bases and the V segment lost 10 bases, leaving 10 bases of the junction unmatched. The CDR3 covers 15 residues.

The chain recombines TRBV9 with TRBJ2-2; D assignment may be TRBD1 or TRBD2 (7 bases each). The germline gives CDR1 SGDLS, CDR2 YYNGEE. Trimming pared 4 bases from V and 1 base from J, leaving 14 bases between. The CDR3 loop spans 16 amino acids. The CDR3 loop is CASSPRGGQNTGELFF. The CDR3 DNA is TGTGCCAGCAGCCCCAGGGGGGGACAGAACACCGGGGAGCTGTTTTTT.

This chain links TRBV11-3 with TRBJ2-5; TRBD1 agrees at 7 bases. This CDR3 comprises 14 residues. Losses at the gene ends were 5 bases for V and 3 bases for J; bases not matched to a gene: 6. The V gene's germline CDR1 is SGHNT and CDR2 YENEEA. CDR3 nucleotides: TGTGCCAGCAGCCCCCACAGGGGAGAAGAGACCCAGTACTTC. Protein: CASSPHRGEETQYF.

The chain is built from TRBV10-3 and TRBJ1-1; D gene uncertain. The CDR3 covers 13 residues. In germline, CDR1 is ENHRY, CDR2 SYGVKD. The V end lost 10 bases, the J end lost 3 bases, and 15 bases lay between the germline ends. DNA of the CDR3: TGTGCCAGCCAGACGGATGGGGACACTGAAGCTTTCTTT. Protein product: CASQTDGDTEAFF.

This chain uses TRBV9 with TRBJ1-1; 11 bases line up with TRBD1. Germline V CDR1 and CDR2: SGDLS, YYNGEE. V was pared by 4 bases and J by 6 bases, with 2 bases of the junction left unmatched. CDR3 length equals 13 residues. In nucleotides, the CDR3 is TGTGCCAGCAGCCCGGGACAGGGGGCTGAAGCTTTCTTT. Translation: CASSPGQGAEAFF.

V gene TRBV5-1 combines with J gene TRBJ2-1; D call uncertain. Trimming took off 3 bases at V and 4 bases at J, with 8 bases between the two ends. Germline V gene lookup returns CDR1 SGHRS and CDR2 YFSETQ. This CDR3 comprises 13 residues. The CDR3 sequence: CASSSPGYNEQFF. CDR3 DNA: TGCGCCAGCAGCTCCCCAGGATACAATGAGCAGTTCTTC.

V is TRBV5-5 and J is TRBJ2-5; possibly TRBD2 for D (7 bases). Trimming took off 4 bases at V and 1 base at J, with 23 bases between the two ends. The CDR3 totals 18 residues. Germline V lookup: CDR1 SGHKS, CDR2 YYEKEE (reference sequence). The CDR3 DNA reads TGTGCCAGCAGCCCCCTGGACACGGGGGGCCCCGGCCAAGAGACCCAGTACTTC. Residues: CASSPLDTGGPGQETQYF.

To note about this clone: Other DNA sequences of this sample code for an identical CDR3. The chain combines TRBV7-9 with TRBJ2-6; D unresolved. With 5 bases removed from V and 4 bases from J, the gap between germline ends came to 6 bases. CDR3 length: 13 amino acids. Germline CDR1 reads SEHNR; CDR2 reads FQNEAQ (reference sequence). The chain's CDR3 is CASSPSGANVLTF. CDR3 DNA: TGTGCCAGCAGCCCCTCAGGGGCCAACGTCCTGACTTTC.

The genes are TRBV12-3 or TRBV12-4 and TRBJ1-1, with 7 bases aligning to TRBD1. The CDR3 covers 13 residues. V gave up 6 bases and J gave up 7 bases; unmatched junction bases: 8. As DNA, the CDR3 is TGTGCCAGCAGCCACAGGGGCAGGGGTGAAGCTTTCTTT. Translating gives CASSHRGRGEAFF.

A remark on this clone: The sample carries other DNA sequences with the same CDR3. This chain joins TRBV5-1 and TRBJ2-5; D remains unclear. In germline, CDR1 is SGHRS, CDR2 YFSETQ. The length of the CDR3 is 12 residues. V lost 0 bases to trimming and J lost 3 bases, with 3 bases between them. In DNA form, the CDR3 reads TGCGCCAGCAGCTTGGGTGAAGAGACCCAGTACTTC. Translation gives CASSLGEETQYF.

This clone has only one observation. The chain joins TRBV9 to TRBJ2-1, with D unclear. V was clipped by 4 bases and J by 6 bases, with 11 bases between them. The CDR3 loop spans 13 amino acids. Germline assignment: CDR1 SGDLS and CDR2 YYNGEE. The CDR3 protein is CASSHVGSNEQFF. In nucleotides, the CDR3 is TGTGCCAGCAGCCACGTGGGGTCCAATGAGCAGTTCTTC.

The CDR3 is CASSTLGGTYNEQFF. In DNA form, the CDR3 reads TGCGCCAGCAGCACCTTAGGGGGCACCTACAATGAGCAGTTCTTC. The chain links TRBV5-1 to TRBJ2-1; 7 bases fit TRBD1. CDR1 is SGHRS, CDR2 YFSETQ, per germline. V lost 4 bases, J lost 2 bases, and 6 bases stayed unmatched. The CDR3 spans 15 residues.

This chain connects TRBV9 to TRBJ2-7; D is perhaps TRBD1 or TRBD2 (5 bases each). The CDR3 consists of 13 residues. CDR1 is SGDLS, CDR2 YYNGEE, per germline. The V and J ends lost 2 bases and 2 bases respectively, with 8 bases between them. The CDR3 region is CASSVGVTYEQYF. CDR3 sequence (DNA): TGTGCCAGCAGCGTGGGGGTAACCTACGAGCAGTACTTC.

This clone showed up just once. The genes are TRBV10-3 and TRBJ1-1; 7 bases are a match to TRBD1. Germline V gene data show CDR1 as ENHRY and CDR2 as SYGVKD. The CDR3 is 13 amino acids. V lost 6 bases, J lost 1 base, and 2 bases stayed unmatched. This chain's CDR3 is CAIRRGPNTEAFF. For the CDR3, the DNA is TGTGCCATCAGGAGGGGGCCGAACACTGAAGCTTTCTTT.

This clone was counted a single time. The chain couples TRBV25-1 to TRBJ2-4; TRBD1 or TRBD2 may be the D gene (7 bases each). The CDR3 sequence is 15 residues long. Trimming cost V 3 bases and J 3 bases, with 12 bases left between them. Germline V CDR1 and CDR2: MGHDK, SYGVNS. This CDR3 reads CASSEGGTVKNIQYF. The CDR3 nucleotides are TGTGCCAGCAGTGAGGGAGGGACAGTCAAAAACATTCAGTACTTC.

CDR3 nucleotides: TGTGCCAGCAGCGCGGACCTCTCCTACAATGAGCAGTTCTTC. The encoded protein is CASSADLSYNEQFF. This chain joins TRBV9 and TRBJ2-1; D is undetermined. Deletions cut 3 bases from V and 0 bases from J, with 7 bases between. Germline values: CDR1 SGDLS, CDR2 YYNGEE. The CDR3 spans 14 residues.

This sequence joins TRBV3-1 (or the pseudogene TRBV3-2) and TRBJ1-3; D uncertain. The CDR3 sequence is 14 residues long. V lost 4 bases to trimming and J lost 0 bases, with 7 bases between them. Germline values: CDR1 LGHDT, CDR2 YNNKEL (reference sequence). CDR3 bases: TGTGCCAGCAGCCTGCGATCCTCTGGAAACACCATATATTTT. Amino acids: CASSLRSSGNTIYF.

V usage is TRBV5-1 and J usage is TRBJ2-1; 9 positions agree with TRBD1. Looked up from germline, CDR1 is SGHRS and CDR2 is YFSETQ. CDR3 length: 15 amino acids. With 3 bases clipped from V and 8 bases from J, the junction kept 9 bases outside the gene matches. The CDR3 sequence: CASSSQGAGLDEQFF. In DNA form, the CDR3 reads TGCGCCAGCAGCTCACAGGGGGCAGGGTTGGATGAGCAGTTCTTC.

The V gene is TRBV2, the J gene TRBJ1-5, with D perhaps matching TRBD1 (5 bases). The CDR3 is 14 residues long. Germline V gene lookup returns CDR1 SNHLY and CDR2 FYNNEI. Between the trimmed V and J ends, which lost 6 bases and 5 bases, there was a span of 14 bases. CDR3 in DNA: TGTGCCAGCAGCCCGGGACTCCCGGATCAGCCCCAGCATTTT. Encoded protein: CASSPGLPDQPQHF.

As regards this clone: This sample also contains other DNA sequences that code for the same CDR3. The rearrangement links TRBV20-1 to TRBJ2-7; D is unresolved. Germline CDR1 DFQATT, CDR2 SNEGSKA (reference sequence). V lost 5 bases and J lost 1, with 3 bases in between. The CDR3 spans 10 residues. The CDR3 spells CSASSYEQYF. The CDR3 DNA is TGCAGTGCTTCATCCTACGAGCAGTACTTC.

The V and J genes are TRBV4-1 and TRBJ2-2, with TRBD1 as a possible D gene (6 bases). CDR1 is MGHRA and CDR2 is YSYEKL in the germline V gene. The CDR3 totals 13 residues. Trimming left V 10 bases short and J 0 bases short, with 9 bases between. The chain's CDR3 is CAIGDTNTGELFF. The CDR3 nucleotides are TGCGCCATAGGGGACACGAACACCGGGGAGCTGTTTTTT.

The chain carries TRBV5-4 and TRBJ2-3; 9 nucleotides line up with TRBD1. The CDR3 is made up of 14 amino acids. J lost 1 base, V lost 3 bases, and 0 bases had no gene match. Germline-derived CDR1 and CDR2 are SGHNT and YYREEE (reference sequence). DNA for the CDR3: TGTGCCAGCAGCTGGACAGGGGGCACAGATACGCAGTATTTT. Its translation is CASSWTGGTDTQYF.

The V gene is TRBV5-6, the J gene TRBJ2-7; 8 bases map to TRBD1. Germline-derived CDR1 and CDR2 are SGHDT and YYEEEE. After removal of 4 bases from V and 7 bases from J, the junction contained 7 bases not matched to a gene. The CDR3 is made up of 13 amino acids. The CDR3 sequence: CASSATGGDEQYF. DNA of the CDR3: TGTGCCAGCAGCGCCACAGGGGGAGATGAGCAGTACTTC. Complete variable domain (other parts from reference TRBV5-6 and TRBJ2-7): DAGVTQSPTHLIKTRGQQVTLRCSPKSGHDTVSWYQQALGQGPQFIFQYYEEEERQRGNFPDRFSGHQFPNYSSELNVNALLLGDSALYLCASSATGGDEQYFGPGTRLTVT.

The V call is TRBV11-2, the J call TRBJ1-3; D call uncertain. The germline V gene has CDR1 SGHAT and CDR2 FQNNGV. There are 15 residues in the CDR3. V lost 2 bases and J 0 bases, leaving 8 bases between the germline ends. CDR3 sequence reads: CASSLWPDSGNTIYF. Here the CDR3 DNA reads TGTGCCAGCAGCTTATGGCCCGACTCTGGAAACACCATATATTTT.